One and the same sample provided the 26 T cell receptor beta chains below, sequenced in a study of cytomegalovirus exposure and HLA in healthy donors. Sequenced by immunoSEQ multiplex PCR; TCRdb stores in-frame clones only, minus some. The sample lists about 270,000 clones; 86% were seen once. The sample comprised PBMCs. The source of these receptors is a woman aged 18-29 years in good health and CMV-seronegative.

The V and J genes are TRBV7-2 and TRBJ2-7; D might be TRBD2 (5 bases). The CDR3 extends over 15 amino acids. Germline V lookup: CDR1 SGHTA, CDR2 FQGNSA. The ends were cut back, 1 base at V and 1 base at J, with 11 bases in the middle. The CDR3 protein is CASSLEGGLSYEQYF. The CDR3 coding sequence is TGTGCCAGCAGCTTAGAGGGCGGGCTATCCTACGAGCAGTACTTC. The full variable domain, with the rest looked up from reference TRBV7-2 and TRBJ2-7, is GAGVSQSPSNKVTEKGKDVELRCDPISGHTALYWYRQSLGQGLEFLIYFQGNSAPDKSGLPSDRFSAERTGGSVSTLTIQRTQQEDSAVYLCASSLEGGLSYEQYFGPGTRLTVT.

The rearrangement uses TRBV7-9 and TRBJ1-1; no clear D. The CDR3 contains 15 residues. Germline V gene data show CDR1 as SEHNR and CDR2 as FQNEAQ (reference sequence). The V gene lost 4 bases and the J gene lost 1 base, with 13 bases spanning the gap. CDR3 DNA sequence: TGTGCCAGCAGCTCCGATTCGGCGGGGAACACTGAAGCTTTCTTT. This sequence encodes CASSSDSAGNTEAFF. Filled out from reference TRBV7-9 and TRBJ1-1, the complete variable domain reads DTGVSQNPRHKITKRGQNVTFRCDPISEHNRLYWYRQTLGQGPEFLTYFQNEAQLEKSRLLSDRFSAERPKGSFSTLEIQRTEQGDSAMYLCASSSDSAGNTEAFFGQGTRLTVV.

This chain uses TRBV7-7 with TRBJ2-3; 8 bases are a match to TRBD1. The CDR3 consists of 14 residues. CDR1 is SSHAT, CDR2 FNYEAQ, per germline (reference sequence). V dropped 3 bases and J dropped 2; count of bases not matched to a gene: 1. The CDR3 DNA follows: TGTGCCAGCAGCTTGGACAGGGACACAGATACGCAGTATTTT. Encoded protein: CASSLDRDTDTQYF. The variable domain in full, completed from reference TRBV7-7 and TRBJ2-3, reads GAGVSQSPRYKVTKRGQDVTLRCDPISSHATLYWYQQALGQGPEFLTYFNYEAQPDKSGLPSDRFSAERPEGSISTLTIQRTEQRDSAMYRCASSLDRDTDTQYFGPGTRLTVL.

This clone was detected ten times or more. The chain employs TRBV9 and TRBJ2-7; unclear D gene. The CDR3 is made up of 12 amino acids. Trimming cost V 0 bases and J 5 bases, with 6 bases left between them. CDR1 and CDR2 from the germline V gene are SGDLS and YYNGEE. The CDR3 region has the DNA TGTGCCAGCAGCGTAGATGGAGACGAGCAGTACTTC. This translates into CASSVDGDEQYF. The full variable domain, with the rest looked up from reference TRBV9 and TRBJ2-7, is DSGVTQTPKHLITATGQRVTLRCSPRSGDLSVYWYQQSLDQGLQFLIQYYNGEERAKGNILERFSAQQFPDLHSELNLSSLELGDSALYFCASSVDGDEQYFGPGTRLTVT.

V is TRBV28 and J is TRBJ1-2; TRBD1 is a possible D gene (5 bases). The CDR3 covers 12 residues. CDR1 and CDR2 (germline): MDHEN, SYDVKM. V dropped 3 bases and J dropped 8 bases, with 10 bases sitting between them. CDR3 amino acids: CASSFSGDGYTF. In nucleotides, the CDR3 is TGTGCCAGCAGTTTTAGCGGGGACGGCTACACCTTC.

This clone was found a few times. V gene TRBV7-8 combines with J gene TRBJ2-5; D is undetermined. Trimming took off 1 base at V and 0 bases at J, with 9 bases between the two ends. CDR3 length equals 15 residues. The V gene's germline CDR1 is SGHVS and CDR2 FQNEAQ. The DNA for the CDR3 is TGTGCCAGCAGCTTAGATCATTCAGACCAAGAGACCCAGTACTTC. This sequence encodes CASSLDHSDQETQYF.

As for this clone: A much larger clone lies a single base off, so this may be a read error. The chain joins TRBV11-2 to TRBJ1-6; a weak D match, TRBD1 (5 bases). The CDR3 is made up of 14 amino acids. CDR1 is SGHAT, CDR2 FQNNGV, per germline. V lost 1 base and J lost 4, with 5 bases in between. This CDR3 is CASSLGQYNSPLHF. DNA of the CDR3: TGTGCCAGCAGCTTAGGACAGTATAATTCACCCCTCCACTTT.

DNA for the CDR3: TGTGCCAGCAGCTCACCCCGGGCAGGGGGATATGGCTACACCTTC. As protein: CASSSPRAGGYGYTF. The rearrangement links TRBV5-4 to TRBJ1-2; 7 positions agree with TRBD1. Trimming at V came to 3 bases and at J to 5 bases, leaving 10 bases not matched to a gene. Germline CDR1 and CDR2: SGHNT and YYREEE (reference sequence). CDR3 length: 15 amino acids.

This clone appeared once. The chain is built from TRBV11-3 and TRBJ1-1, with D tentatively TRBD1 (5 bases). The V end lost 5 bases, the J end lost 5 bases, and 15 bases lay between the germline ends. This CDR3 has 14 residues. CDR1 is SGHNT, CDR2 YENEEA, per germline. Here the CDR3 DNA reads TGTGCCAGCAGCCCACGCGGAAGGGGAACTGAAGCTTTCTTT. This gives the protein CASSPRGRGTEAFF. Looking up the rest from reference TRBV11-3 and TRBJ1-1 gives the full variable domain: EAGVVQSPRYKIIEKKQPVAFWCNPISGHNTLYWYLQNLGQGPELLIRYENEEAVDDSQLPKDRFSAERLKGVDSTLKIQPAELGDSAVYLCASSPRGRGTEAFFGQGTRLTVV.

J is TRBJ2-7 and V is TRBV11-2; TRBD2 matches at 7 bases. Trimming took 1 base from V and 2 from J; bases not matched to a gene: 2. Germline V gives CDR1 SGHAT, CDR2 FQNNGV. The CDR3 sequence is 14 residues long. CDR3 loop: CASSLASGTYEQYF. In nucleotides, the CDR3 is TGTGCCAGCAGCTTAGCTAGCGGAACCTACGAGCAGTACTTC.

CDR3 amino acids: CASSLGRTGSGQPQHF. Here the CDR3 DNA reads TGTGCCAGCAGCTTAGGGAGGACAGGGTCGGGTCAGCCCCAGCATTTT. V gene TRBV7-2 combines with J gene TRBJ1-5, with 8 bases identical to TRBD1. The CDR3 is 16 residues long. Germline V lookup: CDR1 SGHTA, CDR2 FQGNSA. V dropped 1 base and J dropped 6; count of bases not matched to a gene: 8.

The rearrangement uses TRBV4-1 and TRBJ1-2; TRBD1 aligns across 7 bases. Germline CDR1 reads MGHRA; CDR2 reads YSYEKL. The CDR3 is 16 residues long. V lost 1 base to trimming and J lost 2 bases; unmatched junction nucleotides: 7. The CDR3: CASSQVYTGDNYGYTF. The CDR3 nucleotides are TGCGCCAGCAGCCAAGTATATACAGGGGACAACTATGGCTACACCTTC.

V is TRBV5-6 and J is TRBJ1-1, with D perhaps matching TRBD1 (5 bases). The V gene's germline CDR1 is SGHDT and CDR2 YYEEEE. The CDR3 runs to 14 residues. The V end lost 2 bases, the J end lost 6 bases, and 14 bases lay between the germline ends. The CDR3 DNA is TGTGCCAGCAGCTTTGACAGCCACTCCTCTGAAGCTTTCTTT. As protein: CASSFDSHSSEAFF.

CDR3 region: CASSVRENTGELFF. CDR3 bases: TGCGCCAGCAGTGTTCGGGAGAACACCGGGGAGCTGTTTTTT. This chain joins TRBV10-1 and TRBJ2-2, with D possibly matching TRBD2 (5 bases). In germline, CDR1 is WNHNN, CDR2 SYGVQD (reference sequence). The V end was cut by 4 bases, the J end by 1 base, with 7 bases between. The CDR3 length is 14 residues.

This clone was seen only once. The chain recombines TRBV4-1 with TRBJ2-7; 8 bases agree with TRBD1. V dropped 4 bases and J dropped 5; count of bases not matched to a gene: 10. Germline V gene lookup returns CDR1 MGHRA and CDR2 YSYEKL. There are 15 residues in the CDR3. The CDR3 DNA follows: TGCGCCAGCAGCCGGACCGGGACAGGCGTCAACGAGCAGTACTTC. As protein: CASSRTGTGVNEQYF.

V gene TRBV6-6 combines with J gene TRBJ2-7; 10 nucleotides align to TRBD1. V shed 2 bases, J shed 0 bases, and the junction held 1 base outside the gene matches. The CDR3 runs 15 residues. Germline CDR1 reads MNHNY; CDR2 reads SVGAGI (reference sequence). This CDR3 reads CASSYGDRGSYEQYF. For the CDR3, the DNA is TGTGCCAGCAGTTACGGGGACAGGGGCTCCTACGAGCAGTACTTC.

The V gene is TRBV6-6, the J gene TRBJ2-1; D remains unclear. This CDR3 contains 13 residues. The germline gives CDR1 MNHNY, CDR2 SVGAGI (reference sequence). The ends were cut back, 2 bases at V and 7 bases at J, with 9 bases in the middle. The CDR3 here is CASSYGLRNEQFF. The CDR3, as DNA: TGTGCCAGCAGTTACGGCCTGAGGAATGAGCAGTTCTTC.

The chain uses TRBV6-5 and TRBJ2-7; weak D call: TRBD1 (5 bases). Trimming left V 2 bases short and J 7 bases short, with 15 bases between. The CDR3 loop spans 14 amino acids. Looked up from germline, CDR1 is MNHEY and CDR2 is SVGAGI. CDR3 loop: CASSYGAREVEQYF. The CDR3 region has the DNA TGTGCCAGCAGTTACGGTGCCAGGGAAGTGGAGCAGTACTTC.

The chain carries TRBV6-5 and TRBJ2-7; 9 bases fit TRBD1. The length of the CDR3 is 15 residues. Losses at the gene ends were 6 bases for V and 3 bases for J; bases not matched to a gene: 9. Germline-derived CDR1 and CDR2 are MNHEY and SVGAGI. CDR3: CASSPWTGASYEQYF. The CDR3 DNA reads TGTGCCAGCAGCCCATGGACAGGGGCCAGCTACGAGCAGTACTTC.

V and J are TRBV10-3 and TRBJ2-1; D may be TRBD2 (6 bases). Trimming pared 0 bases from V and 3 bases from J, leaving 15 bases between. CDR1 and CDR2 from the germline V gene are ENHRY and SYGVKD. This CDR3 contains 17 residues. The CDR3 DNA reads as TGTGCCATCAGTGAGTCGGAGACGGGGACTGACTACAATGAGCAGTTCTTC. It specifies CAISESETGTDYNEQFF.

The chain employs TRBV27 and TRBJ2-2; a possible D gene is TRBD2 (6 bases). The CDR3 is made up of 13 amino acids. Germline assignment: CDR1 MNHEY and CDR2 SMNVEV (reference sequence). The V end lost 6 bases, the J end lost 4 bases, and 9 bases lay between the germline ends. Written as DNA, the CDR3 is TGTGCCAGCAGACTGGGGGGCACCGGGGAGCTGTTTTTT. It specifies CASRLGGTGELFF.

This clone was seen more than once but under ten times. V usage is TRBV4-2 and J usage is TRBJ2-7, with TRBD2 identical over 7 bases. CDR1 LGHNA and CDR2 YNFKEQ come from the germline V gene. The CDR3 covers 16 residues. V was pared by 0 bases and J by 5 bases, with 10 bases of the junction left unmatched. The CDR3 DNA sequence: TGTGCCAGCAGCCAAGACGGGACTACCTGGGTGAACGAGCAGTACTTC. This sequence encodes CASSQDGTTWVNEQYF.

This sequence joins TRBV18 and TRBJ1-1; 7 bases align to TRBD1. The J segment lost 1 base and the V segment lost 4 bases, leaving 3 bases of the junction unmatched. Germline V gives CDR1 KGHSH, CDR2 LQKENI. CDR3 size: 14 residues. The CDR3 DNA reads as TGTGCCAGCTCACTATCAGGGGGGAACACTGAAGCTTTCTTT. Its translation: CASSLSGGNTEAFF.

This clone was seen only a few times. The J gene is TRBJ1-2, the V gene TRBV5-4; D is ambiguous. CDR3 length: 13 amino acids. Trimming stripped 3 bases from V and 0 bases from J, with 6 bases between. Germline V CDR1 and CDR2: SGHNT, YYREEE (reference sequence). The CDR3 loop reads CASSSTPNYGYTF. CDR3 bases: TGTGCCAGCAGCTCAACACCTAACTATGGCTACACCTTC.

Only one count was recorded for this clone. The rearrangement joins TRBV7-9 to TRBJ1-1, with D possibly matching TRBD1 (5 bases). With 5 bases removed from V and 4 bases from J, the gap between germline ends came to 23 bases. Germline CDR1 SEHNR, CDR2 FQNEAQ (reference sequence). The CDR3 runs to 17 residues. CDR3 bases: TGTGCCAGCAGCGGCGGGACGGCCCTTGCGAGGACCACTGAAGCTTTCTTT. Protein sequence: CASSGGTALARTTEAFF.

This chain joins TRBV29-1 and TRBJ1-4; D gene uncertain. V was pared by 3 bases and J by 2 bases, with 7 bases between. This CDR3 has 13 amino acids. Germline loops: CDR1 SQVTM, CDR2 ANQGSEA. For the CDR3, the DNA is TGCAGCGTTGAGGAGGCCACTAATGAAAAACTGTTTTTT. Its protein is CSVEEATNEKLFF.